The clone carrying this T cell receptor beta chain was seen more than once but under ten times. The antigen remains unidentified. This sample stems from a study of blood T cells in healthy people across ages. On the study more broadly: About one barcoded TCR beta cDNA was captured per two T cells.

Ranging in age from about 6 to 95, the donors were healthy Caucasian individuals from Russia. Extracted total RNA amounted to at least 6 micrograms for each sample. Study-level findings and limits: Donor CMV status was unknown, possibly confounding expanded clonotype changes.

The second PCR ran roughly 6 to 11 cycles with a sample-barcoded 5' primer and J-beta primers. TCRdb reanalysed the 5' RACE reads using MiXCR and keeps one entry per CDR3 protein. The sample contains about 700,000 distinct CDR3 sequences, about 32% of which appear only once. Material for sequencing was blood. This receptor was identified in an elderly woman in good health.

The DNA of the CDR3 is TGTGCCAGCAGGTCCTCAGGACGAGGTGAAGCTTTCTTT. As protein: CASRSSGRGEAFF. The J gene is TRBJ1-1, the V gene TRBV12-3 or TRBV12-4; D is ambiguous. The germline V and J ends were trimmed by 6 bases and 7 bases, with 15 bases remaining between them. This CDR3 region has 13 residues.